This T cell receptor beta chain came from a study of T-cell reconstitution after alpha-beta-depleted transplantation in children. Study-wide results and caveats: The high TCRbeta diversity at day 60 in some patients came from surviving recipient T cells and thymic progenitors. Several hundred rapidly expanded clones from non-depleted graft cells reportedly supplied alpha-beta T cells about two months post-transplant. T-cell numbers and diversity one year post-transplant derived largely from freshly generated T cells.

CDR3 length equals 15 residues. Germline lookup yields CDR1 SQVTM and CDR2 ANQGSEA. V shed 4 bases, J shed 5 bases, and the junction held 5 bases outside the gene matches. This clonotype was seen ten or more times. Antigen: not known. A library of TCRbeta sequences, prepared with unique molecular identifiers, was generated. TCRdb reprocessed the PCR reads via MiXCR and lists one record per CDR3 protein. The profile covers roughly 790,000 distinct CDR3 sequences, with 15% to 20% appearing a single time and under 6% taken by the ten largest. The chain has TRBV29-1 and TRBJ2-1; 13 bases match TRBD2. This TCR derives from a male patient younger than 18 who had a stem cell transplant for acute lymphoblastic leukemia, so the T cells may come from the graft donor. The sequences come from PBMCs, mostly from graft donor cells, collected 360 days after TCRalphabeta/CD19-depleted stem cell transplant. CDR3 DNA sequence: TGCAGCGTTGGGGTAGGGACTAGCGGGAACAATGAGCAGTTCTTC. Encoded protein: CSVGVGTSGNNEQFF.